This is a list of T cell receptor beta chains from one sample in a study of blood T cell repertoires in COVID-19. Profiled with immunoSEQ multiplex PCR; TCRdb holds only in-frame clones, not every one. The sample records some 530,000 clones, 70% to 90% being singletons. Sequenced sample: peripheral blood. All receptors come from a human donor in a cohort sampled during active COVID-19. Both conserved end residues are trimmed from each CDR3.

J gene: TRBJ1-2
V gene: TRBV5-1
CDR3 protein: ASSSTGGQYGYT

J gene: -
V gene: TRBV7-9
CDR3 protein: ASGGLNEQF

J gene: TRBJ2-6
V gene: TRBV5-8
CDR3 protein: ASSLQGSGANVLT

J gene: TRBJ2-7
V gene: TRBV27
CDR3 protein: ATWGQTSYEQY

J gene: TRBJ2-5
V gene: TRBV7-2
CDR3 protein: ASSLGAQETQY

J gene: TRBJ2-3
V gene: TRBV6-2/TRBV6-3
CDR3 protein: ASSSHGLAGVRDTQY

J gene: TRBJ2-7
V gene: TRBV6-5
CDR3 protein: ASSYAGGTGDYEQY

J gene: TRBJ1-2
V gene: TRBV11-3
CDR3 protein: ASSSQGDAGGYT

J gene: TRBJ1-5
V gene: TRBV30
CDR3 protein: AWSVNGDQPQH

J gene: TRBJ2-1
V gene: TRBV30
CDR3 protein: AWSAASGYNEQF

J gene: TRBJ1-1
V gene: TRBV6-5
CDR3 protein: ASSYSGNRVWTEAF

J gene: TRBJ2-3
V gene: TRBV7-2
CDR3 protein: ASSLGLAGGSDTQY

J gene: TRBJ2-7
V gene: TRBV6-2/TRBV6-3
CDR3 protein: ASSKGDDLSEQY

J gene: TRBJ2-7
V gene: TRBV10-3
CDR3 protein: AISQGEEQY

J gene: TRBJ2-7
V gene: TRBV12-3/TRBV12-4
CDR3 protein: ASSFGDEQY

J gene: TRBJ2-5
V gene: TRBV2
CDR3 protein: ASSSLKSAFKEGTQY

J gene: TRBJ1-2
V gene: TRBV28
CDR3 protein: ASTRQGYYGYT

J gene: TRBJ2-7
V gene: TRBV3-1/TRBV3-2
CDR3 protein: ASSQEQEGYEQY

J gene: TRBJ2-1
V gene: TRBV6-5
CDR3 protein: ASRPGQGGINEQF

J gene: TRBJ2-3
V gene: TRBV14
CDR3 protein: ASSQVAGSTLDTQY

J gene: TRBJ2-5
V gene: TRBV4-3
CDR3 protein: ASSQDRQPLLQETQY

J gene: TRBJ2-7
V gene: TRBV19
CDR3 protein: ASMGGNTYEQY

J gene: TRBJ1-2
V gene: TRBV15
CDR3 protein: ATSRRSPTGTGDSDRDGYT

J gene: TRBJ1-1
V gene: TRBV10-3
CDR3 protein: AISLAGGDTEAF

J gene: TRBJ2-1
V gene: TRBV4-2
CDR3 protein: ASSQDRELWYNEQF

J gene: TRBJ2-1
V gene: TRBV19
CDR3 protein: ASSPRQGNYNEQF

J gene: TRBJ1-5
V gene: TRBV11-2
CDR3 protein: ASSLDSGNQPQH